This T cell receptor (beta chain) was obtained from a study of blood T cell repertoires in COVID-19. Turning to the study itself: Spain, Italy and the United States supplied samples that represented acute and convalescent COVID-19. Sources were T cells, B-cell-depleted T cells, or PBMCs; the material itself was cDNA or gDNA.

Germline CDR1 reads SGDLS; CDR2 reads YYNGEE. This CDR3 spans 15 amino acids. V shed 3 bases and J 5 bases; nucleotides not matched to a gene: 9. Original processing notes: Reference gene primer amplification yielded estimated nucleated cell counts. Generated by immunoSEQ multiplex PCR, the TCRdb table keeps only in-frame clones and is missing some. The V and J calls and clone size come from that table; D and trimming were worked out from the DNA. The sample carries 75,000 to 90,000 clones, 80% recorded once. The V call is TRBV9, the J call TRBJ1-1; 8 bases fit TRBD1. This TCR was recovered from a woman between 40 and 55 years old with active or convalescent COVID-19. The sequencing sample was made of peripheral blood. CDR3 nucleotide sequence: TGTGCCAGCAGCGCCAGCGGCAGGGGGCTAACTGAAGCTTTCTTT. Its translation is CASSASGRGLTEAFF.